The rows below give T cell receptor beta chains drawn from one sample of a study of T cells in Graves' hyperthyroidism and ophthalmopathy. TCRdb redid the calling of the multiplex PCR reads with MiXCR, one entry per CDR3 protein. This sample yields 490,000 or so distinct CDR3 sequences, of which roughly 15% are seen a single time; 25% to 30% belongs to the top ten. Sequences were obtained from blood. The receptor set was obtained from a woman in her 30s with Graves' ophthalmopathy. Both conserved end residues are part of each CDR3.

TRBV24-1,CATSDFVDNSDTQYF
TRBV5-1,CASSPGPGGNEKLFF
TRBV7-2,CASSLVTGPYNEQFF
TRBV28,CASSDGGVGNNSPLHF
TRBV13,CASSPPGIGASYNEQFF
TRBV19,CASSLPDRAYEQFF
TRBV19,CATLPEAGLRGLYGYTF
TRBV24-1,CATSVGSGVTDTQYF
TRBV7-2,CASSLGGTGSDEQFF
TRBV6-1,CASSEKGQGYEQYF
TRBV27,CATSGGVGQYF
TRBV19,CASSAGEYNEQFF
TRBV11-2,CASRQGETQYF
TRBV30,CAWTQYRSNYGYTF
TRBV6-1,CASSQTGGHNSPLHF
TRBV20-1,CSARDPWNTEAFF
TRBV11-2,CASSFDVNRDVGTDTQYF
TRBV13,CASSLDQRSPLHF
TRBV24-1,CATSDLKGGLAGAEETQYF
TRBV7-9,CASSGDSNQPQHF
TRBV2,CASSATPGQGRQPQHF
TRBV19,CASSGGTSGRAPYIQYF
TRBV10-3,CAISYRTGGEQYF